These 27 T cell receptor beta chains came from one sample sequenced in a study of blood T cells in healthy people across ages. Primers used in a second PCR of about 6 to 12 cycles were a sample-barcoded 5' primer and a J-beta primer mix. In TCRdb, the 5' RACE reads were re-called with MiXCR into one record per CDR3 protein. The data contain hundreds of thousands of distinct CDR3 sequences, 45% to 65% of them singletons. The sequenced material came from blood. These receptors were obtained from a man between 60 and 70 years old in good health.

V and J are TRBV10-2 and TRBJ2-4, with 11 bases identical to TRBD2. With the DNA end fitting TRBJ2-7 better, the J assignment may be wrong. Germline V lookup: CDR1 WSHSY, CDR2 SAAADI. The CDR3 has 15 amino acids. In DNA, the CDR3 is TGCGCCAGCAGTGTTATAGCGGGAGGGCCTCACGAGCAGTACTTC. It translates to CASSVIAGGPHEQYF.

This clonotype showed up just a few times. The rearrangement joins TRBV6-5 to TRBJ1-2; unclear D gene. The CDR3 sequence is 13 residues long. Germline CDR1 is MNHEY and CDR2 is SVGAGI. Deletions cut 2 bases from V and 2 bases from J, with 6 bases between. This chain's CDR3 is CASSYDTNYGYTF. Here the CDR3 DNA reads TGTGCCAGCAGTTACGATACCAACTATGGCTACACCTTC.

The rearrangement joins TRBV4-1 to TRBJ2-6; D assignment may be TRBD1 or TRBD2 (5 bases each). V lost 0 bases and J 2 bases, leaving 8 bases between the germline ends. CDR3 length equals 16 residues. Germline V gene sequence: CDR1 MGHRA, CDR2 YSYEKL. The CDR3: CASSQDMGAGANVLTF. Here the CDR3 DNA reads TGCGCCAGCAGCCAAGATATGGGGGCTGGGGCCAACGTCCTGACTTTC.

This clonotype was detected only once. The chain combines TRBV11-2 with TRBJ2-5; TRBD2 matches at 11 bases. The germline V gene has CDR1 SGHAT and CDR2 FQNNGV. V was pared by 4 bases and J by 1 base, with 5 bases of the junction left unmatched. The CDR3 has 16 residues. This chain's CDR3 is CASSSSSGGSQETQYF. In DNA, the CDR3 is TGTGCCAGCAGCTCCTCTAGCGGGGGGTCCCAAGAGACCCAGTACTTC.

The chain combines TRBV5-1 with TRBJ1-4; D may be TRBD1 (5 bases). The CDR3 contains 18 residues. Trimming took off 4 bases at V and 3 bases at J, with 22 bases between the two ends. Germline V gene sequence: CDR1 SGHRS, CDR2 YFSETQ. CDR3 in amino acids: CASSPGSGPQVPNEKLFF. CDR3 in DNA: TGCGCCAGCAGCCCGGGGTCGGGGCCACAGGTTCCTAATGAAAAACTGTTTTTT.

The gene calls are TRBV5-1 and TRBJ1-1; D gene uncertain. The CDR3 has 16 residues. From germline, CDR1 is SGHRS and CDR2 YFSETQ. V was clipped by 2 bases and J by 2 bases, with 16 bases between them. The CDR3 DNA is TGCGCCAGCAGCTTCTCCCCCGGTCCCGTTAACACTGAAGCTTTCTTT. Residues: CASSFSPGPVNTEAFF.

This clonotype was counted only a few times. The V gene is TRBV29-1, the J gene TRBJ2-6; TRBD1 is a possible D gene (5 bases). The CDR3 totals 13 residues. Germline V lookup: CDR1 SQVTM, CDR2 ANQGSEA. With 5 bases removed from V and 4 bases from J, the gap between germline ends came to 9 bases. In nucleotides, the CDR3 is TGCAGCGTTTCTGGGGCCGGGGCCAACGTCCTGACTTTC. Amino acids: CSVSGAGANVLTF.

This clonotype was seen only once. J is TRBJ1-1 and V is TRBV29-1; D remains unclear. Per the germline V gene, CDR1 is SQVTM and CDR2 is ANQGSEA. With 3 bases removed from V and 0 bases from J, the gap between germline ends came to 8 bases. The CDR3 consists of 13 residues. This CDR3 reads CSVDNSVNTEAFF. CDR3 nucleotide sequence: TGCAGCGTTGACAACAGCGTGAACACTGAAGCTTTCTTT.

This clonotype was seen only once. The V and J genes are TRBV12-3 or TRBV12-4 and TRBJ1-6; tentatively, D is TRBD1 (6 bases). Deletions cut 1 base from V and 7 bases from J, with 8 bases between. CDR3 length equals 14 residues. CDR3 region: CASSLGTVNSPLHF. The CDR3 bases are TGTGCCAGCAGTTTAGGGACAGTAAATTCACCCCTCCACTTT.

As to this clonotype: One junction end disagrees with the germline gene, perhaps due to a read error. The chain joins TRBV5-5 to TRBJ2-1; D assignment may be TRBD1 or TRBD2 (5 bases each). Germline CDR1 reads SGHKS; CDR2 reads YYEKEE (reference sequence). CDR3 length: 16 residues. The CDR3 bases are TGTGCCAGCACTCCGGCTGTCGGGGCCTCCTACAATGAGCGGTTCTTC. Residues: CASTPAVGASYNERFF.

Only a few counts were recorded for this clonotype. The rearrangement links TRBV10-3 to TRBJ2-6, with a possible D match to TRBD2 (5 bases). Looked up from germline, CDR1 is ENHRY and CDR2 is SYGVKD. V was shortened by 3 bases and J by 2 bases, with 11 bases between the two germline ends. This CDR3 comprises 16 residues. CDR3 protein: CAISEHGETGANVLTF. The DNA for the CDR3 is TGTGCCATCAGTGAACACGGGGAGACTGGGGCCAACGTCCTGACTTTC.

This sequence joins TRBV10-3 and TRBJ1-1; maybe TRBD1 (6 bases). The CDR3 totals 17 residues. V dropped 4 bases and J dropped 0 bases, with 18 bases sitting between them. Germline loops: CDR1 ENHRY, CDR2 SYGVKD. The chain's CDR3 is CAISGGGTRDMNTEAFF. The CDR3 DNA reads as TGTGCCATCAGTGGCGGGGGGACAAGGGATATGAACACTGAAGCTTTCTTT.

Only a few counts were recorded for this clonotype. Since a much larger clone is just one base distant, this may be a read error. This chain joins TRBV2 and TRBJ2-1; D is perhaps TRBD1 (5 bases). V was pared by 8 bases and J by 4 bases, with 9 bases between. CDR1 and CDR2 from the germline V gene are SNHLY and FYNNEI. CDR3 length: 12 residues. The CDR3 spells CASGQGYNEQFF. The CDR3 region has the DNA TGTGCCAGCGGCCAGGGTTACAATGAGCAGTTCTTC.

This clonotype showed up just a few times. The V gene is TRBV2, the J gene TRBJ2-7; 9 nucleotides match TRBD1. Germline loops: CDR1 SNHLY, CDR2 FYNNEI. The CDR3 sequence is 14 residues long. Trimming at V came to 5 bases and at J to 4 bases, leaving 6 bases not matched to a gene. The CDR3 protein is CASSPGTGFYEQYF. The CDR3 DNA reads TGTGCCAGCAGTCCCGGGACAGGGTTTTACGAGCAGTACTTC. Full variable domain (rest looked up from reference TRBV2 and TRBJ2-7): EPEVTQTPSHQVTQMGQEVILRCVPISNHLYFYWYRQILGQKVEFLVSFYNNEISEKSEIFDDQFSVERPDGSNFTLKIRSTKLEDSAMYFCASSPGTGFYEQYFGPGTRLTVT.

This clonotype was counted only a few times. The CDR3, as DNA: TGTGCCAGCAGCTTCACTAGCGGGGGGGACAATGAGCAGTTCTTC. Encoded protein: CASSFTSGGDNEQFF. This chain connects TRBV12-3 or TRBV12-4 to TRBJ2-1; 13 bases are shared with TRBD2. With 6 bases clipped from V and 5 bases from J, the junction kept 4 bases outside the gene matches. The CDR3 is 15 amino acids.

The genes are TRBV19 and TRBJ2-1, with D unclear. The germline gives CDR1 LNHDA, CDR2 SQIVND (reference sequence). The CDR3 runs to 11 residues. Trimming cost V 8 bases and J 6 bases, with 8 bases left between them. The CDR3 bases are TGTGCCAGTGGTGGAAGCAATGAGCAGTTCTTC. It codes for CASGGSNEQFF.

The chain employs TRBV3-1 and TRBJ2-7, with D possibly TRBD1 on 6 matching bases. The V and J ends lost 2 bases and 2 bases respectively, with 19 bases between them. Per germline, CDR1 LGHDT and CDR2 YNNKEL (reference sequence). CDR3 length: 17 residues. The CDR3 nucleotides are TGTGCCAGCAGCCAATCGCCTCCGGGACACGGAACCTACGAGCAGTACTTC. Protein: CASSQSPPGHGTYEQYF.

The chain couples TRBV11-2 to TRBJ2-5, with 8 bases identical to TRBD1. The J segment lost 5 bases and the V segment lost 5 bases, leaving 7 bases of the junction unmatched. Germline CDR1 is SGHAT and CDR2 is FQNNGV. This CDR3 contains 14 residues. CDR3: CASSPGPGGETQYF. The CDR3, as DNA: TGTGCCAGCAGCCCAGGCCCAGGGGGCGAGACCCAGTACTTC.

Concerning this clonotype: A much larger clone sits a single nucleotide away, making a read error possible. No DNA is shown, since the ends of the CDR3 on it are uncertain; the CDR3 is the one TCRdb lists. This sequence joins TRBV11-2 and TRBJ2-5; the tabulated D call, TRBD1, remains unverified against the DNA. Germline assignment: CDR1 SGHAT and CDR2 FQNNGV. With termini counted, the CDR3 has 14 amino acids. CDR3 sequence: CASTFGTGIETLYF.

The rearrangement uses TRBV12-3 or TRBV12-4 and TRBJ1-2; 8 bases are shared with TRBD1. The CDR3 is made up of 15 amino acids. The V segment lost 6 bases and the J segment 2 bases; nucleotides outside the gene matches: 8. DNA for the CDR3: TGTGCCAGCAGCAACCGGACAGGGCCGAACTATGGCTACACCTTC. Its protein is CASSNRTGPNYGYTF.

The chain couples TRBV20-1 to TRBJ2-7; 7 nucleotides line up with TRBD1. The J call is uncertain, as TRBJ2-5 better fits the DNA end. CDR1 is DFQATT, CDR2 SNEGSKA, per germline (reference sequence). The CDR3 contains 12 residues. The CDR3 here is CSARWDSETQYF. In nucleotides, the CDR3 is TGCAGTGCTAGATGGGACAGCGAGACCCAGTACTTC.

This clonotype was picked up a small number of times. The rearrangement links TRBV29-1 to TRBJ1-2, with a weak D call TRBD1 (5 bases). The germline CDR1 and CDR2 sequences are SQVTM and ANQGSEA. With 0 bases removed from V and 4 bases from J, the gap between germline ends came to 12 bases. There are 14 residues in the CDR3. The CDR3 coding sequence is TGCAGCGTTGAAGATCAGGGAAAGGGCTATGGCTACACCTTC. Its translation: CSVEDQGKGYGYTF. The whole variable domain, remainder taken from reference TRBV29-1 and TRBJ1-2, is SAVISQKPSRDICQRGTSLTIQCQVDSQVTMMFWYRQQPGQSLTLIATANQGSEATYESGFVIDKFPISRPNLTFSTLTVSNMSPEDSSIYLCSVEDQGKGYGYTFGSGTRLTVV.

This clonotype was counted a few times. This chain connects TRBV9 to TRBJ1-1; D not resolved. Trimming shortened V by 0 bases and J by 1 base, and 13 bases separated the two germline ends. Germline CDR1 is SGDLS and CDR2 is YYNGEE. CDR3 length: 16 residues. DNA of the CDR3: TGTGCCAGCAGCGTAGGGGTTGGTATGGGGAACACTGAAGCTTTCTTT. Translated, it gives CASSVGVGMGNTEAFF. The entire variable domain, with the rest obtained from reference TRBV9 and TRBJ1-1, is as follows: DSGVTQTPKHLITATGQRVTLRCSPRSGDLSVYWYQQSLDQGLQFLIQYYNGEERAKGNILERFSAQQFPDLHSELNLSSLELGDSALYFCASSVGVGMGNTEAFFGQGTRLTVV.

The rearrangement joins TRBV10-2 to TRBJ1-1; D not certain. CDR1 is WSHSY and CDR2 is SAAADI in the germline V gene. Trimming cost V 5 bases and J 2 bases, with 9 bases left between them. The CDR3 spans 13 residues. CDR3 amino acids: CASSPQSNTEAFF. In DNA, the CDR3 is TGCGCCAGCAGTCCCCAGAGCAACACTGAAGCTTTCTTT.

Here the CDR3 reads CASSEPHLETQYF. The CDR3 DNA sequence: TGTGCCAGCAGTGAACCCCACCTGGAGACCCAGTACTTC. V gene TRBV2 combines with J gene TRBJ2-5; no reliable D call. Germline-derived CDR1 and CDR2 are SNHLY and FYNNEI. CDR3 length: 13 amino acids. V was shortened by 2 bases and J by 5 bases, with 9 bases between the two germline ends.

The gene calls are TRBV29-1 and TRBJ2-4; D might be TRBD1 (7 bases). The germline V and J ends were trimmed by 7 bases and 2 bases, with 12 bases remaining between them. Germline CDR1 reads SQVTM; CDR2 reads ANQGSEA. The length of the CDR3 is 13 residues. The CDR3 sequence is CSGQGGTKNIQYF. CDR3 bases: TGCAGCGGGCAGGGGGGAACCAAAAACATTCAGTACTTC.

This chain uses TRBV29-1 with TRBJ2-1; 7 nucleotides agree with TRBD1. The DNA end is more similar to TRBJ2-7, so the J call may be wrong. The CDR3 consists of 13 residues. CDR1 is SQVTM and CDR2 is ANQGSEA in the germline V gene. CDR3 sequence reads: CSAAGQALDEQYF. CDR3 DNA: TGCAGCGCCGCCGGACAGGCCCTGGACGAGCAGTACTTC.